The entry below gives a single TCR beta chain sequence along with its context. It has no known antigen specificity. No base-level quality is on record; no much larger clone is a single base apart. The collaborating institutions used their own protocols to collect whole blood in K2EDTA tubes. For TCRbeta analysis, collaborator samples were shipped as frozen whole blood, as isolated PBMCs, or as DNA extracted from either sample type. This sample was included in a study of blood T cell repertoires in COVID-19 (dated by TCRdb to 2020 to 2021). As for the study more broadly: Samples from collaborators originated in the United States, Italy and Spain and spanned both the acute and convalescent phases of COVID-19. Samples were obtained from the ongoing ImmuneRACE study (first 160 participants) and from 1,200 or so subjects provided by 6 global collaborators. The material from the prospective study consisted of cDNA or gDNA derived from T cells, B-cell-depleted T cells, or PBMCs. The dataset comprised deeply sampled blood TCRbeta repertoires from subjects exposed to, actively infected with, or recovered from COVID-19. A freely available public database, intended as a resource for researchers studying the immune response to SARS-CoV-2, is where the repertoires were released. Nearly every sample came with metadata listing a de-identified subject ID, COVID-19 status, age in years and sex. Where HLA class I and class II types were available, the types were taken from metadata supplied by the sample provider, not from assay-based typing. Study-wide findings and limitations: Clinical and demographic metadata were provided uncurated, with the amount varying by source and participant.

Measured from the cysteine to the phenylalanine, the CDR3 is 13 residues long. Just CDR3 DNA is preserved here, 39 bases in frame from base 1. For CDR1 and CDR2, the germline V gene lists MNHEY and SVGEGT. The germline ends are 12 bases apart after V is trimmed by 6 bases and J by 4 bases. The immunoSEQ Assay, a bias-controlled multiplex PCR, was used to amplify TCRbeta CDR3 regions from genomic DNA. As for how the authors treated the data: The number of nucleated cells in each sample was estimated by amplification of reference gene primers within the assay. Sequence reads were collapsed and filtered to measure the absolute abundance of every unique TCRbeta CDR3 rearrangement. For each sample, productive Simpson clonality was calculated as the square root of Simpson's diversity index over productive rearrangements. The clones in this table, taken by TCRdb from immuneACCESS, are in-frame only. Not every clone is retained; where verified, under half of the shortfall comes from an unresolved V gene, and the cause of the rest is unknown. V, J and clone size derive from that table, while D and trimming were established from the DNA sequence. The sample contains 100,000 to 150,000 clones, 75% to 85% of them found a single time. The ten largest clonotypes hold about 40% of the sample.

The source material was peripheral blood. The TCR comes from a man aged 35 to 55 with active or convalescent COVID-19. This sequence uses TRBV6-2 or TRBV6-3 and TRBJ2-5; perhaps TRBD1 is the D gene, with 6 bases matching. The DNA sequence is TGTGCCAGCAGCCCCGTGGACAGAGAGACCCAGTACTTC. This is translated as CASSPVDRETQYF.